This entry lists 30 T cell receptor beta chains sequenced from one sample in a study of blood T cell repertoires in COVID-19. Repertoires were generated with immunoSEQ multiplex PCR, while TCRdb's copy carries only in-frame clones and drops some. The sample has roughly 260,000 clones; 79% are singletons. The source material was peripheral blood. These receptors were taken from a woman aged 40 to 55 with active or convalescent COVID-19.

This rearrangement joins TRBV10-3 to TRBJ2-3; D possibly corresponds to TRBD2 (6 bases). V was pared by 6 bases and J by 0 bases, with 13 bases between. This CDR3 has 15 residues. The germline CDR1 and CDR2 sequences are ENHRY and SYGVKD. The CDR3 nucleotides are TGTGCCATCAGCCCGGGACTGACTAGCACAGATACGCAGTATTTT. It translates to CAISPGLTSTDTQYF.

The J gene is TRBJ1-3, the V gene TRBV18, with D unclear. The CDR3 has 15 amino acids. The V end was cut by 6 bases, the J end by 0 bases, with 12 bases between. CDR1 and CDR2 (germline): KGHSH, LQKENI. The CDR3, as DNA: TGTGCCAGCTCGCCCTCAGGCAGCTCTGGAAACACCATATATTTT. This translates into CASSPSGSSGNTIYF.

The CDR3 reads CASSIRADGTEAFF. CDR3 bases: TGTGCCAGTAGTATCAGGGCTGATGGAACTGAAGCTTTCTTT. The J gene is TRBJ1-1, the V gene TRBV19; weak D call: TRBD1 (5 bases). The V end lost 3 bases, the J end lost 5 bases, and 13 bases lay between the germline ends. CDR3 size: 14 residues. CDR1 LNHDA and CDR2 SQIVND come from the germline V gene (reference sequence).

This clone was seen a handful of times. The chain carries TRBV6-5 and TRBJ1-6, with D tentatively TRBD1 (6 bases). From germline, CDR1 is MNHEY and CDR2 SVGAGI. Trimming left V 2 bases short and J 7 bases short, with 9 bases between. CDR3 length equals 14 residues. This chain's CDR3 is CASSYGQLNSPLHF. CDR3 DNA: TGTGCCAGCAGTTACGGACAGCTCAATTCACCCCTCCACTTT.

The J gene is TRBJ1-5, the V gene TRBV18, with D possibly TRBD1 on 6 matching bases. Looked up from germline, CDR1 is KGHSH and CDR2 is LQKENI. The CDR3 length is 14 residues. Deletions cut 3 bases from V and 3 bases from J, with 9 bases between. The CDR3 here is CASSPGDTNQPQHF. The CDR3 coding sequence is TGTGCCAGCTCACCGGGGGACACCAATCAGCCCCAGCATTTT.

The chain carries TRBV15 and TRBJ2-1, with D perhaps TRBD2 (5 bases). CDR1 LNHNV and CDR2 YYDKDF come from the germline V gene (reference sequence). The CDR3 has 14 amino acids. Trimming left V 3 bases short and J 4 bases short, with 10 bases between. In DNA, the CDR3 is TGTGCCACCAGCAGTACCGGGAATTACAATGAGCAGTTCTTC. It yields the protein CATSSTGNYNEQFF.

This sequence joins TRBV9 and TRBJ1-1; D is undetermined. V was cut by 0 bases and J by 1 base, with 7 bases left in between. Looked up from germline, CDR1 is SGDLS and CDR2 is YYNGEE. There are 14 residues in the CDR3. The CDR3 region is CASSVGQSNTEAFF. The CDR3, as DNA: TGTGCCAGCAGCGTAGGGCAGTCGAACACTGAAGCTTTCTTT.

V gene TRBV29-1 combines with J gene TRBJ1-4, with D possibly TRBD1 on 6 matching bases. Germline CDR1 SQVTM, CDR2 ANQGSEA. Deletions cut 5 bases from V and 8 bases from J, with 15 bases between. The CDR3 has 13 residues. CDR3: CSVKWTAGEKLFF. The CDR3 region has the DNA TGCAGCGTTAAGTGGACAGCGGGGGAAAAACTGTTTTTT.

This clone was detected a few times. The chain uses TRBV6-5 and TRBJ2-2; tentative D call: TRBD1 (5 bases). The V gene's germline CDR1 is MNHEY and CDR2 SVGAGI. The CDR3 has 15 residues. Deletions cut 6 bases from V and 0 bases from J, with 11 bases between. The CDR3 DNA reads as TGTGCCAGCAGGGCAGGGCCATCGAACACCGGGGAGCTGTTTTTT. Encoded protein: CASRAGPSNTGELFF.

This clone was counted only a few times. The chain combines TRBV5-1 with TRBJ2-7; 15 nucleotides align to TRBD2. V trimming: 3 bases; J trimming: 5 bases; junction bases outside the gene matches: 3. The germline CDR1 and CDR2 sequences are SGHRS and YFSETQ. CDR3 length equals 15 residues. The CDR3 region has the DNA TGCGCCAGCAGCTCCGGACTAGCGGGGGGGCACGAGCAGTACTTC. Translating it yields CASSSGLAGGHEQYF. The whole variable domain, filled in from reference TRBV5-1 and TRBJ2-7, reads KAGVTQTPRYLIKTRGQQVTLSCSPISGHRSVSWYQQTPGQGLQFLFEYFSETQRNKGNFPGRFSGRQFSNSRSEMNVSTLELGDSALYLCASSSGLAGGHEQYFGPGTRLTVT.

This clone appeared a single time. The chain links TRBV5-1 to TRBJ1-6; TRBD1 matches at 10 bases. V dropped 4 bases and J dropped 5; count of bases not matched to a gene: 6. CDR1 SGHRS and CDR2 YFSETQ come from the germline V gene. CDR3 length: 16 amino acids. CDR3 residues: CASSTDRGEHNSPLHF. CDR3 bases: TGCGCCAGCAGCACGGACAGGGGGGAACATAATTCACCCCTCCACTTT.

The chain combines TRBV11-2 with TRBJ2-3, with D unresolved. This CDR3 is 12 amino acids long. V was pared by 3 bases and J by 3 bases, with 4 bases between. In germline, CDR1 is SGHAT, CDR2 FQNNGV. CDR3 protein: CASSFNTDTQYF. The DNA for the CDR3 is TGTGCCAGCAGCTTTAATACAGATACGCAGTATTTT.

This chain uses TRBV5-4 with TRBJ1-1; D call uncertain. V lost 2 bases, J lost 3 bases, and 14 bases lay in between. The CDR3 is 15 amino acids. CDR1 is SGHNT and CDR2 is YYREEE in the germline V gene (reference sequence). The CDR3 bases are TGTGCCAGCAGCTTCTACGAGGTGCGGGACACTGAAGCTTTCTTT. This translates into CASSFYEVRDTEAFF.

J is TRBJ1-1 and V is TRBV5-1, with D unresolved. Trimming cost V 0 bases and J 0 bases, with 12 bases left between them. CDR3 size: 16 residues. The germline gives CDR1 SGHRS, CDR2 YFSETQ. CDR3 sequence: CASSLASMRMNTEAFF. DNA of the CDR3: TGCGCCAGCAGCTTGGCCAGTATGAGGATGAACACTGAAGCTTTCTTT.

About this clone itself: A read error may account for a junction end that differs from germline. The CDR3 is CAISEGTGVKEAQYF. CDR3 coding DNA: TGTGCCATCAGTGAGGGGACAGGGGTAAAAGAGGCCCAGTACTTC. The chain uses TRBV10-3 and TRBJ2-5; 10 positions match TRBD1. The CDR3 runs to 15 residues. The V gene's germline CDR1 is ENHRY and CDR2 SYGVKD.

The count of this clone is one. The gene calls are TRBV10-3 and TRBJ2-5, with 7 bases that match TRBD1. The CDR3 loop spans 14 amino acids. Germline V gene data show CDR1 as ENHRY and CDR2 as SYGVKD. With 5 bases clipped from V and 4 bases from J, the junction kept 7 bases outside the gene matches. CDR3 DNA: TGTGCCATCAGTATTACAGGGGCAGGAGAGACCCAGTACTTC. Residues: CAISITGAGETQYF.

The chain carries TRBV10-3 and TRBJ2-6, with D perhaps matching TRBD2 (5 bases). V was cut by 3 bases and J by 4 bases, with 16 bases left in between. Germline lookup yields CDR1 ENHRY and CDR2 SYGVKD. The CDR3 length is 17 residues. The CDR3 sequence: CAISEWTAESGANVLTF. CDR3 DNA sequence: TGTGCCATCAGTGAATGGACTGCGGAATCGGGGGCCAACGTCCTGACTTTC.

This clone showed up just a few times. The chain is built from TRBV27 and TRBJ1-3; a possible D gene is TRBD1 (6 bases). Germline CDR1 is MNHEY and CDR2 is SMNVEV (reference sequence). This CDR3 spans 16 amino acids. V lost 3 bases and J 1 base, leaving 13 bases between the germline ends. CDR3 region: CASSFHRARSGNTIYF. CDR3 coding DNA: TGTGCCAGCAGTTTCCACAGGGCGAGATCTGGAAACACCATATATTTT.

In its sample, this clone was seen a few times. The gene calls are TRBV19 and TRBJ1-1, with D possibly matching TRBD1 (6 bases). Deletions cut 3 bases from V and 0 bases from J, with 11 bases between. The CDR3 covers 15 residues. CDR1 is LNHDA and CDR2 is SQIVND in the germline V gene (reference sequence). The CDR3 sequence is CASSIQGLLNTEAFF. In DNA form, the CDR3 reads TGTGCCAGTAGTATCCAGGGGCTATTGAACACTGAAGCTTTCTTT.

The chain combines TRBV9 with TRBJ1-3; 7 bases agree with TRBD1. This CDR3 spans 15 amino acids. The junction had 4 bases not matched to a gene; V was cut back by 3 bases and J by 1 base. CDR1 and CDR2 from the germline V gene are SGDLS and YYNGEE. DNA for the CDR3: TGTGCCAGCAGCGCGGGACAGACGTCTGGAAACACCATATATTTT. It encodes CASSAGQTSGNTIYF. Full variable domain (rest looked up from reference TRBV9 and TRBJ1-3): DSGVTQTPKHLITATGQRVTLRCSPRSGDLSVYWYQQSLDQGLQFLIQYYNGEERAKGNILERFSAQQFPDLHSELNLSSLELGDSALYFCASSAGQTSGNTIYFGEGSWLTVV.

The V and J genes are TRBV19 and TRBJ1-5; tentatively, D is TRBD1 (6 bases). The CDR3 has 16 residues. The V end lost 0 bases, the J end lost 4 bases, and 13 bases lay between the germline ends. The germline V gene encodes CDR1 LNHDA and CDR2 SQIVND (reference sequence). The CDR3 spells CASSIDQGKRNQPQHF. Here the CDR3 DNA reads TGTGCCAGTAGTATAGATCAGGGGAAACGAAATCAGCCCCAGCATTTT.

This clone has only a few counts. V and J are TRBV2 and TRBJ1-3; D uncertain. Trimming removed 6 bases from V and 0 bases from J, with 18 bases in between. The CDR3 is 17 amino acids. Germline CDR1 is SNHLY and CDR2 is FYNNEI. The CDR3 is CASREGKGYPSGNTIYF. The CDR3 DNA sequence: TGTGCCAGCAGGGAGGGAAAGGGTTACCCCTCTGGAAACACCATATATTTT. Full variable domain (remainder filled in from reference TRBV2 and TRBJ1-3): EPEVTQTPSHQVTQMGQEVILRCVPISNHLYFYWYRQILGQKVEFLVSFYNNEISEKSEIFDDQFSVERPDGSNFTLKIRSTKLEDSAMYFCASREGKGYPSGNTIYFGEGSWLTVV.

The chain recombines TRBV5-1 with TRBJ2-3, with 12 bases that match TRBD1. The germline V gene has CDR1 SGHRS and CDR2 YFSETQ. The CDR3 totals 19 residues. V shed 2 bases and J 3 bases; nucleotides not matched to a gene: 13. The CDR3 DNA is TGCGCCAGCAGCTTACCGGGACAGGGGGCGGAGGATAGAACAGATACGCAGTATTTT. As protein: CASSLPGQGAEDRTDTQYF. The complete variable domain, with remaining parts taken from reference TRBV5-1 and TRBJ2-3, reads KAGVTQTPRYLIKTRGQQVTLSCSPISGHRSVSWYQQTPGQGLQFLFEYFSETQRNKGNFPGRFSGRQFSNSRSEMNVSTLELGDSALYLCASSLPGQGAEDRTDTQYFGPGTRLTVL.

V is TRBV28 and J is TRBJ2-2; maybe TRBD2 (5 bases). Germline V gene sequence: CDR1 MDHEN, CDR2 SYDVKM. The CDR3 loop spans 15 amino acids. The germline V and J ends were trimmed by 6 bases and 4 bases, with 15 bases remaining between them. This CDR3 is CASSQSYRGTGELFF. The DNA of the CDR3 is TGTGCCAGCAGCCAGAGTTACCGGGGCACCGGGGAGCTGTTTTTT.

The chain links TRBV5-6 to TRBJ1-4; D may be TRBD1 (6 bases). Trimming took off 7 bases at V and 8 bases at J, with 12 bases between the two ends. This CDR3 has 12 amino acids. Germline CDR1 and CDR2: SGHDT and YYEEEE. CDR3 bases: TGTGCCAGCGGCCGGGGGGCGGAAAAACTGTTTTTT. Its protein product is CASGRGAEKLFF.

This clone appeared once. The rearrangement uses TRBV5-1 and TRBJ2-2, with D tentatively TRBD2 (6 bases). Trimming shortened V by 2 bases and J by 4 bases, and 12 bases separated the two germline ends. This CDR3 is built from 15 residues. CDR1 is SGHRS, CDR2 YFSETQ, per germline. The CDR3 DNA is TGCGCCAGCAGCTTAAGGGAGGATCGCACCGGGGAGCTGTTTTTT. Translated: CASSLREDRTGELFF.

This chain joins TRBV10-3 and TRBJ1-2; 11 bases map to TRBD1. J lost 6 bases, V lost 6 bases, and 9 bases had no gene match. Germline loops: CDR1 ENHRY, CDR2 SYGVKD. The CDR3 extends over 15 amino acids. As DNA, the CDR3 is TGTGCCATCAGAGATTCGGGACAGGGGGTGGATGGCTACACCTTC. The encoded protein is CAIRDSGQGVDGYTF.

V usage is TRBV24-1 and J usage is TRBJ2-5, with a tentative D call TRBD1 (8 bases). Germline-derived CDR1 and CDR2 are KGHDR and SFDVKD. The CDR3 sequence is 15 residues long. With 5 bases removed from V and 6 bases from J, the gap between germline ends came to 18 bases. In DNA, the CDR3 is TGTGCCACCAGTGTACAACAGGGGGGGGTCAAGACCCAGTACTTC. Translated, it gives CATSVQQGGVKTQYF.

J is TRBJ1-4 and V is TRBV10-3, with a possible D match to TRBD1 (6 bases). V shed 4 bases and J shed 7 bases, with 16 bases lying between them. The CDR3 has 15 residues. Germline lookup yields CDR1 ENHRY and CDR2 SYGVKD. The CDR3 reads CAISGDMQLGEKLFF. As DNA, the CDR3 is TGTGCCATCAGTGGGGACATGCAGCTCGGTGAAAAACTGTTTTTT.

The J gene is TRBJ2-1, the V gene TRBV7-2; tentatively, D is TRBD1 (7 bases). Germline CDR1 is SGHTA and CDR2 is FQGNSA. This CDR3 is 14 amino acids long. Trimming cost V 8 bases and J 2 bases, with 13 bases left between them. The DNA for the CDR3 is TGTGCCAGCCCCAGGGGGGTTACCTACAATGAGCAGTTCTTC. Amino acid sequence: CASPRGVTYNEQFF.